This paragraph reports one TCR beta chain. Antigen: not known. Trimming at V came to 5 bases and at J to 4 bases, leaving 7 bases not matched to a gene. CDR1 MNHEY and CDR2 SMNVEV come from the germline V gene (reference sequence). This CDR3 contains 14 residues. It was with 60 Vbeta and 13 Jbeta primers that the PCR ran. Profiled with immunoSEQ multiplex PCR; TCRdb holds only in-frame clones, not every one. The sample shows 200,000 or so clones, around 82% of them seen only once. This entry belongs to a study of cytomegalovirus exposure and HLA in healthy donors. Points from the study as a whole: It has been reported that TCR beta sequences accurately predicted the HLA-A and HLA-B alleles of most subjects. With high specificity and sensitivity, the classifier reportedly diagnosed cytomegalovirus status. Earlier analysis yielded a pattern in which most TCR beta V segments were productive about 87% or about 30% of the time. Follow-up analysis found HLA locus-dependent TCR association rates, highest for DRB1 and lowest for HLA-C.

V usage is TRBV27 and J usage is TRBJ1-1, with 7 bases identical to TRBD1. This clonotype originated in a boy between 5 and 17 years old in good health and CMV-seronegative. The sample consisted of PBMCs. CDR3 bases: TGTGCCAGCAGTCCGGACAGGAGGGGCACTGAAGCTTTCTTT. Translating gives CASSPDRRGTEAFF.